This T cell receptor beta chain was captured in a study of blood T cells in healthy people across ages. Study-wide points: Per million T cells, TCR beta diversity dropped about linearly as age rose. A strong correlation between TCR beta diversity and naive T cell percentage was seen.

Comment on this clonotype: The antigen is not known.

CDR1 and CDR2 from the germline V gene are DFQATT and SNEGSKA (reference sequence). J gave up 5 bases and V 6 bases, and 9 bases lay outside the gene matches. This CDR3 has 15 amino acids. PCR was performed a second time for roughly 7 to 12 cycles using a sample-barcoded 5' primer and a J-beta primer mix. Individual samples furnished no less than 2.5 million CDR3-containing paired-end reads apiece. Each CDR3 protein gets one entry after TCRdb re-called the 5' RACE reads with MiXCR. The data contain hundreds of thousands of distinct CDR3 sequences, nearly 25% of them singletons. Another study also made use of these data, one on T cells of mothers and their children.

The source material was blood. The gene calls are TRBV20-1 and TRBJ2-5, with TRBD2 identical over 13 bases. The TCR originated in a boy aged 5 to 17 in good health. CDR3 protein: CSAIVLAGGGETQYF. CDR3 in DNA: TGCAGTGCCATTGTACTAGCGGGAGGGGGTGAGACCCAGTACTTC.